The 31 T cell receptor beta chains given below trace back to one sample, sequenced in a study of blood T cell repertoires in COVID-19 (TCRdb year 2020). Libraries were made using the immunoSEQ multiplex PCR assay. TCRdb took over this immuneACCESS table, retaining in-frame rearrangements with V and J assigned. Such tables are incomplete; in checked studies, under half of the missing clones stem from an unresolved V gene, and the remainder is unexplained. The table for this sample lists fewer than 350,000 clones; approximately 83% of them were counted only once. Of the sample, 2.2% is held by the ten largest clones. The sequenced sample was PBMCs or T cells enriched from blood (not recorded which). The receptors derive from a man aged 25-40 years who had recovered from COVID-19.

This sequence joins TRBV19 and TRBJ1-1; D is unclear. With 5 bases removed from V and 1 base from J, the gap between germline ends came to 8 bases. The CDR3 length is 13 residues. The germline gives CDR1 LNHDA, CDR2 SQIVND (reference sequence). The CDR3 nucleotides read TGTGCCAGTAGTTCCAGCGGGAACACTGAAGCTTTCTTT. It translates to CASSSSGNTEAFF. Filled out from reference TRBV19 and TRBJ1-1, the complete variable domain reads DGGITQSPKYLFRKEGQNVTLSCEQNLNHDAMYWYRQDPGQGLRLIYYSQIVNDFQKGDIAEGYSVSREKKESFPLTVTSAQKNPTAFYLCASSSSGNTEAFFGQGTRLTVV.

The rearrangement links TRBV4-1 to TRBJ2-5; D might be TRBD2 (7 bases). Per germline, CDR1 MGHRA and CDR2 YSYEKL. This CDR3 is built from 15 residues. Trimming shortened V by 3 bases and J by 2 bases, and 13 bases separated the two germline ends. The CDR3 loop is CASSHPGGTQETQYF. CDR3 in DNA: TGCGCCAGCAGCCATCCGGGGGGCACTCAAGAGACCCAGTACTTC.

The gene calls are TRBV2 and TRBJ1-1, with D possibly matching TRBD1 (5 bases). Germline lookup yields CDR1 SNHLY and CDR2 FYNNEI. This CDR3 spans 16 amino acids. V was shortened by 8 bases and J by 1 base, with 20 bases between the two germline ends. Here the CDR3 DNA reads TGTGCCAGCCAAAACCAATACAGGACATCGAACACTGAAGCTTTCTTT. Encoded protein: CASQNQYRTSNTEAFF.

The chain uses TRBV15 and TRBJ1-3, with D uncertain. Germline V gives CDR1 LNHNV, CDR2 YYDKDF (reference sequence). CDR3 length: 14 amino acids. Trimming removed 6 bases from V and 0 bases from J, with 9 bases in between. CDR3 sequence: CATSLRSSGNTIYF. In nucleotides, the CDR3 is TGTGCCACCAGTCTGAGGAGCTCTGGAAACACCATATATTTT.

The chain links TRBV4-3 to TRBJ1-5; D unresolved. The CDR3 is 14 residues long. CDR1 is LGHNA and CDR2 is YSLEER in the germline V gene. The V and J ends lost 0 bases and 6 bases respectively, with 9 bases between them. DNA of the CDR3: TGCGCCAGCAGCCAAGATCTTGGGCCTCAGCCCCAGCATTTT. Amino acids: CASSQDLGPQPQHF.

The chain recombines TRBV27 with TRBJ2-2; a weak D match, TRBD2 (6 bases). V lost 5 bases to trimming and J lost 3 bases, with 16 bases between them. Germline V gene lookup returns CDR1 MNHEY and CDR2 SMNVEV (reference sequence). This CDR3 is 16 amino acids long. The CDR3 DNA sequence: TGTGCCAGCAGTCCCCAGACTAGGTTCGACACCGGGGAGCTGTTTTTT. This encodes CASSPQTRFDTGELFF.

This sequence joins TRBV4-2 and TRBJ1-2; TRBD1 agrees at 7 bases. J lost 4 bases, V lost 0 bases, and 11 bases had no gene match. The V gene's germline CDR1 is LGHNA and CDR2 YNFKEQ. CDR3 length equals 17 residues. DNA for the CDR3: TGTGCCAGCAGCCAAGACGAAAGACAGGGTATTAGCTATGGCTACACCTTC. Translation: CASSQDERQGISYGYTF.

The V gene is TRBV19, the J gene TRBJ2-1; 9 bases are shared with TRBD1. The V and J ends lost 6 bases and 6 bases, in that order; junction bases with no gene match: 3. CDR1 and CDR2 (germline): LNHDA, SQIVND (reference sequence). The CDR3 totals 13 residues. Here the CDR3 reads CASRRTGVNEQFF. In DNA, the CDR3 is TGTGCCAGTAGGAGGACAGGGGTCAATGAGCAGTTCTTC.

The chain couples TRBV4-1 to TRBJ1-2; 11 nucleotides match TRBD1. The germline V gene has CDR1 MGHRA and CDR2 YSYEKL. The V gene end was trimmed by 6 bases and the J gene end by 7 bases; junction bases not matched to a gene: 7. The CDR3 extends over 14 amino acids. CDR3 sequence: CASRPGQGATGYTF. CDR3 nucleotides: TGCGCCAGCAGACCCGGACAGGGGGCGACTGGCTACACCTTC.

Written as DNA, the CDR3 is TGTGCCAGCAGCTTATTTGCAGTTCCTAATGAAAAACTGTTTTTT. It yields the protein CASSLFAVPNEKLFF. This chain connects TRBV7-2 to TRBJ1-4; D unclear. V lost 2 bases to trimming and J lost 3 bases, with 10 bases between them. Germline V gene data show CDR1 as SGHTA and CDR2 as FQGNSA. The CDR3 runs 15 residues.

Written as DNA, the CDR3 is TGTGCCAGGGGGGACAGGGGGAGGACCGGGGAGCTGTTTTTT. Translated: CARGDRGRTGELFF. This chain links TRBV2 with TRBJ2-2, with 11 positions matching TRBD1. The V segment lost 9 bases and the J segment 5 bases; nucleotides outside the gene matches: 5. Germline assignment: CDR1 SNHLY and CDR2 FYNNEI. CDR3 length: 14 amino acids. Complete variable domain (other parts from reference TRBV2 and TRBJ2-2): EPEVTQTPSHQVTQMGQEVILRCVPISNHLYFYWYRQILGQKVEFLVSFYNNEISEKSEIFDDQFSVERPDGSNFTLKIRSTKLEDSAMYFCARGDRGRTGELFFGEGSRLTVL.

This chain connects TRBV4-3 to TRBJ1-1; tentatively, D is TRBD1 (5 bases). CDR3 length: 16 amino acids. Germline CDR1 and CDR2: LGHNA and YSLEER. Trimming shortened V by 4 bases and J by 3 bases, and 18 bases separated the two germline ends. For the CDR3, the DNA is TGCGCCAGCAGCCGCGTAACCTTTGACAGTTACACTGAAGCTTTCTTT. This encodes CASSRVTFDSYTEAFF.

The chain has TRBV12-3 or TRBV12-4 and TRBJ2-1, with TRBD1 matching 8 bases. The CDR3 runs 12 residues. Losses at the gene ends were 7 bases for V and 5 bases for J; bases not matched to a gene: 1. The CDR3 sequence is CASTGGHNEQFF. The CDR3 nucleotides are TGTGCCAGCACAGGGGGCCACAATGAGCAGTTCTTC.

This rearrangement joins TRBV2 to TRBJ1-3; D uncertain. Germline loops: CDR1 SNHLY, CDR2 FYNNEI. This CDR3 comprises 15 residues. Trimming left V 2 bases short and J 0 bases short, with 8 bases between. CDR3 protein: CASSENRVSGNTIYF. The CDR3 region has the DNA TGTGCCAGCAGTGAAAACCGAGTCTCTGGAAACACCATATATTTT. Based on the CDR3 plus reference TRBV2 and TRBJ1-3, the full variable domain is EPEVTQTPSHQVTQMGQEVILRCVPISNHLYFYWYRQILGQKVEFLVSFYNNEISEKSEIFDDQFSVERPDGSNFTLKIRSTKLEDSAMYFCASSENRVSGNTIYFGEGSWLTVV.

The chain uses TRBV6-1 and TRBJ1-5; D possibly corresponds to TRBD1 (5 bases). Germline-derived CDR1 and CDR2 are MNHNS and SASEGT. Deletions cut 4 bases from V and 0 bases from J, with 13 bases between. The CDR3 loop spans 16 amino acids. CDR3 DNA: TGTGCCAGCAGTGGCCGACAGTTATATAGCAATCAGCCCCAGCATTTT. It is translated as CASSGRQLYSNQPQHF.

The chain carries TRBV7-8 and TRBJ1-4, with D tentatively TRBD1 (5 bases). The CDR3 consists of 18 residues. Per the germline V gene, CDR1 is SGHVS and CDR2 is FQNEAQ. The V and J ends lost 4 bases and 0 bases respectively, with 18 bases between them. The CDR3 DNA reads TGTGCCAGCAGCTACTCGGGGGGATCGCTTGCAACTAATGAAAAACTGTTTTTT. It codes for CASSYSGGSLATNEKLFF.

The chain has TRBV10-3 and TRBJ1-1; a possible D gene is TRBD1 (5 bases). This CDR3 comprises 12 residues. The germline CDR1 and CDR2 sequences are ENHRY and SYGVKD. The CDR3 loop is CGVQGLNAEAFF. The CDR3 nucleotides read TGTGGCGTCCAGGGTTTGAATGCTGAAGCTTTCTTT.

This CDR3 reads CASSLRVLAGHEQFF. CDR3 DNA: TGTGCCAGCAGCCTAAGGGTACTAGCAGGCCATGAGCAGTTCTTC. The genes are TRBV6-5 and TRBJ2-1, with D possibly matching TRBD2 (6 bases). V lost 6 bases, J lost 8 bases, and 20 bases lay in between. Germline-derived CDR1 and CDR2 are MNHEY and SVGAGI. This CDR3 is 15 amino acids long.

V gene TRBV11-2 combines with J gene TRBJ2-1, with D unresolved. From germline, CDR1 is SGHAT and CDR2 FQNNGV. V was shortened by 4 bases and J by 9 bases, with 7 bases between the two germline ends. The CDR3 is 11 amino acids. The CDR3 loop reads CASSSFSEQFF. The CDR3, as DNA: TGTGCCAGCAGCTCTTTCAGTGAGCAGTTCTTC.

There are a few counts of this clone. The chain has TRBV3-1 (or the pseudogene TRBV3-2) and TRBJ1-3; the D is unclear. This CDR3 comprises 13 residues. Trimming removed 6 bases at V and 2 bases at J, with 8 bases between. CDR1 is LGHDT, CDR2 YNNKEL, per germline (reference sequence). As DNA, the CDR3 is TGTGCCAGCAGAGCCTCACCTGGAAACACCATATATTTT. It codes for CASRASPGNTIYF.

The chain combines TRBV9 with TRBJ1-2; D remains ambiguous. Germline CDR1 reads SGDLS; CDR2 reads YYNGEE. V lost 0 bases, J lost 0 bases, and 15 bases lay in between. This CDR3 region has 17 residues. CDR3 sequence: CASSVGVSGRPNYGYTF. CDR3 nucleotides: TGTGCCAGCAGCGTAGGGGTCAGCGGGAGGCCTAACTATGGCTACACCTTC.

The rearrangement links TRBV27 to TRBJ1-5, with a weak D call TRBD1 (6 bases). CDR1 and CDR2 (germline): MNHEY, SMNVEV (reference sequence). The CDR3 loop spans 16 amino acids. Trimming removed 5 bases at V and 1 base at J, with 15 bases between. This chain's CDR3 is CASSRTGTLSNQPQHF. CDR3 coding DNA: TGTGCCAGCAGTCGAACCGGGACACTGAGCAATCAGCCCCAGCATTTT.

This chain uses TRBV9 with TRBJ2-5; 10 bases are a match to TRBD2. The CDR3 length is 16 residues. V was clipped by 4 bases and J by 4 bases; unmatched bases: 10. Germline V lookup: CDR1 SGDLS, CDR2 YYNGEE. The CDR3 region has the DNA TGTGCCAGCAGCCCCACTCCCGGGACTAGCGTAGAGACCCAGTACTTC. Its translation is CASSPTPGTSVETQYF.

This chain links TRBV20-1 with TRBJ1-2, with D maybe TRBD1 (5 bases). Germline V CDR1 and CDR2: DFQATT, SNEGSKA (reference sequence). V gave up 5 bases and J gave up 4 bases, with 17 bases separating them. The CDR3 has 14 amino acids. The CDR3 sequence: CSAGGRASTYGYTF. The CDR3 nucleotides are TGCAGTGCTGGTGGCAGGGCTTCAACCTATGGCTACACCTTC.

V usage is TRBV5-1 and J usage is TRBJ2-7, with D possibly being TRBD1 (7 bases). V lost 4 bases to trimming and J lost 3 bases, with 14 bases between them. This CDR3 has 14 amino acids. The germline CDR1 and CDR2 sequences are SGHRS and YFSETQ. CDR3 residues: CASSQQGGGYEQYF. In DNA, the CDR3 is TGCGCCAGCAGCCAGCAGGGGGGCGGCTACGAGCAGTACTTC.

The chain couples TRBV7-8 to TRBJ1-1; D is unclear. CDR3 length: 13 amino acids. CDR1 is SGHVS, CDR2 FQNEAQ, per germline. V was clipped by 1 base and J by 3 bases, with 6 bases between them. For the CDR3, the DNA is TGTGCCAGCAGCTTAGAGTGGCACACTGAAGCTTTCTTT. It yields the protein CASSLEWHTEAFF.

V usage is TRBV9 and J usage is TRBJ2-7; 9 bases are a match to TRBD1. The germline V gene encodes CDR1 SGDLS and CDR2 YYNGEE. The V and J ends lost 4 bases and 5 bases, in that order; junction bases with no gene match: 7. The CDR3 loop spans 14 amino acids. The CDR3 is CASSPGQGTHEQYF. The CDR3 DNA sequence: TGTGCCAGCAGCCCTGGACAGGGGACCCACGAGCAGTACTTC.

The V and J genes are TRBV11-2 and TRBJ2-1; TRBD1 might be the D (5 bases). This CDR3 spans 14 amino acids. The germline V gene has CDR1 SGHAT and CDR2 FQNNGV. The V gene lost 5 bases and the J gene lost 5 bases, with 13 bases spanning the gap. CDR3 nucleotides: TGTGCCAGCAGCGCTGGTTCGACAGACAATGAGCAGTTCTTC. Residues: CASSAGSTDNEQFF. Drawing the rest from reference TRBV11-2 and TRBJ2-1, the complete variable domain is EAGVAQSPRYKIIEKRQSVAFWCNPISGHATLYWYQQILGQGPKLLIQFQNNGVVDDSQLPKDRFSAERLKGVDSTLKIQPAKLEDSAVYLCASSAGSTDNEQFFGPGTRLTVL.

This clone has only a few counts. V usage is TRBV7-8 and J usage is TRBJ2-5; 11 bases match TRBD2. Germline V lookup: CDR1 SGHVS, CDR2 FQNEAQ. Trimming took 1 base from V and 5 from J; bases not matched to a gene: 3. The CDR3 has 15 residues. For the CDR3, the DNA is TGTGCCAGCAGCTTAGTAGCGGGGGGGCTGGAGACCCAGTACTTC. This sequence encodes CASSLVAGGLETQYF.

This clone was seen just once. The J gene is TRBJ1-3, the V gene TRBV4-2, with TRBD1 identical over 10 bases. Germline CDR1 LGHNA, CDR2 YNFKEQ. J gave up 14 bases and V 4 bases, and 11 bases lay outside the gene matches. The CDR3 runs 14 residues. The chain's CDR3 is CASSLFAPGQGLYF. CDR3 DNA sequence: TGTGCCAGCAGCCTCTTCGCCCCGGGACAGGGGTTATATTTT.

The V call is TRBV10-2, the J call TRBJ2-5, with D perhaps TRBD1 (5 bases). The CDR3 runs 14 residues. The ends were cut back, 0 bases at V and 7 bases at J, with 12 bases in the middle. Germline CDR1 WSHSY, CDR2 SAAADI. This CDR3 reads CASSESTREGTQYF. CDR3 in DNA: TGCGCCAGCAGTGAGTCAACCAGGGAAGGGACCCAGTACTTC.